A single T cell receptor beta chain is shown here with its context. Its antigen is currently unknown. Here immunoSEQ multiplex PCR was the method, and the copy in TCRdb shows in-frame clones only, minus some. Of some 130,000 clones listed, 85% to 90% are singletons. This specimen comes from a study of T cell responses to AZD1222 COVID-19 vaccine. General study findings and limits: No repertoire was sampled before or during the peak T cell response, only after it.

V was cut by 0 bases and J by 1 base, with 10 bases left in between. The CDR3 runs 15 residues. Looked up from germline, CDR1 is SGHDT and CDR2 is YYEEEE. Here the sequenced sample was peripheral blood, taken on day 0 of AZD1222 vaccination. The clonotype was recovered from an adult in good health. The chain carries TRBV5-6 and TRBJ1-1, with D perhaps TRBD1 (5 bases). Written as DNA, the CDR3 is TGTGCCAGCAGCTTGGAGGCCAGGGAGAACACTGAAGCTTTCTTT. Protein sequence: CASSLEARENTEAFF.